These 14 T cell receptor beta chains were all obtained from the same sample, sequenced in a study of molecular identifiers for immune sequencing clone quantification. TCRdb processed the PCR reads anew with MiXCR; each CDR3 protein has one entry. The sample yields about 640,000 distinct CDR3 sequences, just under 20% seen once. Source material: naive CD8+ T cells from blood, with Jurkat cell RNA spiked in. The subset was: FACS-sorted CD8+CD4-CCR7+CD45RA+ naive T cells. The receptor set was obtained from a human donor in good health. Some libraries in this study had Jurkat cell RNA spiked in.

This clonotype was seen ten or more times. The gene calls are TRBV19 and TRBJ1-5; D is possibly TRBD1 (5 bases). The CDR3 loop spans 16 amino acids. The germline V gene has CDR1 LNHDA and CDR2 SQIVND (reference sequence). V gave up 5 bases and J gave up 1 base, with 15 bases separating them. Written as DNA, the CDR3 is TGTGCCAGTAGTTCAGGGTACGGTGGGAGCAATCAGCCCCAGCATTTT. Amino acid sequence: CASSSGYGGSNQPQHF.

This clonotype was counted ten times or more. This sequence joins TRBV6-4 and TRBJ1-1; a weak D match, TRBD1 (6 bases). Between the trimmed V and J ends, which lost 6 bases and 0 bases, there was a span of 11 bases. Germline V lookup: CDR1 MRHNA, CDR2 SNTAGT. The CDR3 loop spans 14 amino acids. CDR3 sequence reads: CASSGQRMNTEAFF. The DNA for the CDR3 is TGTGCCAGCAGCGGACAGAGAATGAACACTGAAGCTTTCTTT.

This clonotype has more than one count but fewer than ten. The CDR3 protein is CASSFPGGEQFF. The CDR3 coding sequence is TGTGCCAGCAGCTTCCCAGGGGGCGAGCAGTTCTTC. This chain connects TRBV7-2 to TRBJ2-1; 8 nucleotides align to TRBD1. The CDR3 runs to 12 residues. Germline V lookup: CDR1 SGHTA, CDR2 FQGNSA. V was pared by 3 bases and J by 10 bases, with 2 bases of the junction left unmatched.

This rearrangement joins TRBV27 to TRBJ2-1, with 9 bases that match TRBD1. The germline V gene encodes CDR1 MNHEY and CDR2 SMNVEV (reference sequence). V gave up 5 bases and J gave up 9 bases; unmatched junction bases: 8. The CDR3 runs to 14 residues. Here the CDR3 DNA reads TGTGCCAGCAGTCAGACAACAGGGGGCTCTGAGCAGTTCTTC. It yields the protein CASSQTTGGSEQFF.

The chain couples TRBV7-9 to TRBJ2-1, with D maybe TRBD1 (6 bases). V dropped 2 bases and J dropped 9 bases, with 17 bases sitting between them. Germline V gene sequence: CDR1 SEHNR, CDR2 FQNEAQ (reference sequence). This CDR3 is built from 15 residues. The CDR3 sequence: CASSLQRPQGSEQFF. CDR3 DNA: TGTGCCAGCAGCTTACAGAGACCACAGGGATCTGAGCAGTTCTTC. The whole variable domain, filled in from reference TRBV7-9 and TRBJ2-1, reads DTGVSQNPRHKITKRGQNVTFRCDPISEHNRLYWYRQTLGQGPEFLTYFQNEAQLEKSRLLSDRFSAERPKGSFSTLEIQRTEQGDSAMYLCASSLQRPQGSEQFFGPGTRLTVL.

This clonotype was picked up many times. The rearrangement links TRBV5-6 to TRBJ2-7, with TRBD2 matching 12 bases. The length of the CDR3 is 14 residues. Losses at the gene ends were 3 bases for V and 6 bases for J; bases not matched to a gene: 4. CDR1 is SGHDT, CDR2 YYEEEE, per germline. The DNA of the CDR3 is TGTGCCAGCAGCTGGACTAGCGGGGCGGGCGAGCAGTACTTC. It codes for CASSWTSGAGEQYF.

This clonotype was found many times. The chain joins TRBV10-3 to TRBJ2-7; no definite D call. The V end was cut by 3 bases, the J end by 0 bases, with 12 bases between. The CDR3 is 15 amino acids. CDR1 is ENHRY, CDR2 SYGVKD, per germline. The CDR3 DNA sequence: TGTGCCATCAGTGATCCGAGTCCGGCCTCCTACGAGCAGTACTTC. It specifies CAISDPSPASYEQYF.

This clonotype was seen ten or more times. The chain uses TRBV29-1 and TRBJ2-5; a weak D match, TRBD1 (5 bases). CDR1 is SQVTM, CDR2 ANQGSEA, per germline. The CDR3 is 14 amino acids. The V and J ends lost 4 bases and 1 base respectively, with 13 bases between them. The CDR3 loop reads CSVAGQGVQETQYF. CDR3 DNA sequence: TGCAGCGTTGCAGGGCAAGGGGTCCAAGAGACCCAGTACTTC.

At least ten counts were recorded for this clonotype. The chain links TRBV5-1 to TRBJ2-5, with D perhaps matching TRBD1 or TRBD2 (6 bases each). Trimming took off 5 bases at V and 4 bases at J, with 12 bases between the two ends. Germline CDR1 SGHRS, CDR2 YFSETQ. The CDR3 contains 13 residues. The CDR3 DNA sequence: TGCGCCAGCAGGCGAGGGGGGACAGAGACCCAGTACTTC. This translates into CASRRGGTETQYF. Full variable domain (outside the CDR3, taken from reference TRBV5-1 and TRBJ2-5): KAGVTQTPRYLIKTRGQQVTLSCSPISGHRSVSWYQQTPGQGLQFLFEYFSETQRNKGNFPGRFSGRQFSNSRSEMNVSTLELGDSALYLCASRRGGTETQYFGPGTRLLVL.

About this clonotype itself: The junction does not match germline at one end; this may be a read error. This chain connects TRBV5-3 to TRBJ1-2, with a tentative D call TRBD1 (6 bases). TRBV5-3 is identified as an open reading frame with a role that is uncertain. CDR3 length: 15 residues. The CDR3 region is CASSLPPLGANGYTF. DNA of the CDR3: TGTGCCAGCAGCTTGCCGCCGTTGGGGGCCAATGGCTACACCTTC.

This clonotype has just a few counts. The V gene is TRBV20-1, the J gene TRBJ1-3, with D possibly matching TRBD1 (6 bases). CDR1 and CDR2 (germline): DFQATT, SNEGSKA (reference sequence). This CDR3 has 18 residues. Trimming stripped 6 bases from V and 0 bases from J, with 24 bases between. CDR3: CSARLLDRDRYSGNTIYF. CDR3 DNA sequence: TGCAGTGCCCGCCTGCTGGACAGAGATAGATACTCTGGAAACACCATATATTTT.

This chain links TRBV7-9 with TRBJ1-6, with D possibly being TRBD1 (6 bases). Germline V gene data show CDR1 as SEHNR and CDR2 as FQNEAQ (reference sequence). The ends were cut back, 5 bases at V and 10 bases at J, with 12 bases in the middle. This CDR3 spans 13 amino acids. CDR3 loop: CASSGGVRSPLHF. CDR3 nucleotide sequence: TGTGCCAGCAGCGGGGGCGTCAGGTCACCCCTCCACTTT.

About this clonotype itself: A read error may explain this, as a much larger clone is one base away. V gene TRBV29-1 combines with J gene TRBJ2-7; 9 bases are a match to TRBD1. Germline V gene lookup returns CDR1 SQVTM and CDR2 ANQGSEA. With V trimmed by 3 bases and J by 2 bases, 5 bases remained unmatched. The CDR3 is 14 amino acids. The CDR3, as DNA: TGCAGCGTTGAGCGCCGGGACAGGGCCTACGAGCAGTACTTC. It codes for CSVERRDRAYEQYF.

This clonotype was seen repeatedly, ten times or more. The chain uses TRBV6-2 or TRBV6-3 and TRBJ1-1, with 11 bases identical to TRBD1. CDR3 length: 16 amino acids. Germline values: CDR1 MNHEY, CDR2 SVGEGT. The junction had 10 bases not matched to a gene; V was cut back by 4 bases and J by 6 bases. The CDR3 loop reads CASSFSRDRGFPEAFF. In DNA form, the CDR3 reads TGTGCCAGCAGTTTCTCCCGGGACAGGGGGTTTCCTGAAGCTTTCTTT.